This T cell receptor beta chain was recovered during a study of blood T cell repertoires in COVID-19. Background on the study: Samples taken during acute and convalescent COVID-19 were collected in the United States, Italy and Spain.

CDR1 SGHRS and CDR2 YFSETQ come from the germline V gene. Deletions cut 2 bases from V and 6 bases from J, with 8 bases between. The CDR3 loop spans 13 amino acids. Participants came from fewer than 25 US areas, aged roughly 18 to 90 years. Assignment of participants to cohorts was predicated upon participant-reported clinical history. TCRdb's table, derived via immunoSEQ multiplex PCR, lists solely in-frame clones and lacks some. This sample has 270,000 or so clones, with roughly 88% found just once. The sample consisted of PBMCs or T cells enriched from blood (not recorded which). The chain carries TRBV5-1 and TRBJ2-2; the D gene is possibly TRBD2 (5 bases). The receptor's source is a woman in her thirties or forties with acute COVID-19. CDR3 in amino acids: CASSFEGAGELFF. The CDR3 region has the DNA TGCGCCAGCAGCTTCGAGGGCGCCGGGGAGCTGTTTTTT. Full variable domain (missing parts from reference TRBV5-1 and TRBJ2-2): KAGVTQTPRYLIKTRGQQVTLSCSPISGHRSVSWYQQTPGQGLQFLFEYFSETQRNKGNFPGRFSGRQFSNSRSEMNVSTLELGDSALYLCASSFEGAGELFFGEGSRLTVL.